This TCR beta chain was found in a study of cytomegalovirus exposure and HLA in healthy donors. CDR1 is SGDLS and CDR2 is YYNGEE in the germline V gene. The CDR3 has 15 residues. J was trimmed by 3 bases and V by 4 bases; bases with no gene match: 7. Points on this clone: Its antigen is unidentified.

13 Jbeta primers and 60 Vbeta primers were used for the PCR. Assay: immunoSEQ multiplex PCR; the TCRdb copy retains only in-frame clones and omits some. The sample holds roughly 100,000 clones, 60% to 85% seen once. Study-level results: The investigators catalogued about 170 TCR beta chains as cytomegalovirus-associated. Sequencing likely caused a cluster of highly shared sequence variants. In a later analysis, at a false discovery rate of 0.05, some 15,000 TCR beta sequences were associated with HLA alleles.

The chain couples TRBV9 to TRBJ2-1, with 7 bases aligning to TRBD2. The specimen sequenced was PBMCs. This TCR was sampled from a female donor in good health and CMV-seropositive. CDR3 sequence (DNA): TGTGCCAGCAGCCCCGGAGCGGGAATCTACAATGAGCAGTTCTTC. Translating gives CASSPGAGIYNEQFF.